This T cell receptor beta chain was sequenced for a study of cytotoxic CD8 clonotypes in ibrutinib-treated CLL. TCRdb's table, derived via immunoSEQ multiplex PCR, lists solely in-frame clones and lacks some. The top ten clones hold about 25% of a sample with thousands of clones, over 60% of them seen once. This CDR3 is built from 15 residues. V dropped 6 bases and J dropped 6; count of bases not matched to a gene: 4. Per germline, CDR1 LNHDA and CDR2 SQIVND (reference sequence). Study-wide results and limits: Public clonotypes proved infrequent, and on treatment they shrank or remained steady. Sustained-remission and progressing patients were not sampled at matched times.

Notes on this clone: Antigen: not known.

Source: PBMCs, taken before ibrutinib treatment. The chain employs TRBV19 and TRBJ2-2; TRBD2 aligns across 13 bases. This sequence originates from a human donor with chronic lymphocytic leukemia. The DNA of the CDR3 is TGTGCCAGTAGGAGGACTAGCGGGAGTTCCGGGGAGCTGTTTTTT. Its protein is CASRRTSGSSGELFF.